The 8 T cell receptor beta chains below come from one sample, sequenced in a study of cytomegalovirus exposure and HLA in healthy donors. The PCR made use of 60 Vbeta and 13 Jbeta primers. TCRdb keeps only in-frame clones here, not all; method: immunoSEQ multiplex PCR. Of over 150,000 clones in the sample, 80% to 85% were seen once. Input material: PBMCs. These receptors all come from a woman in her 30s in good health and CMV-seronegative.

CDR3 DNA sequence: TGTGCCAGCAGCAAACTTACGGGGACAGGGCCTATGAACACTGAAGCTTTCTTT. Amino acid sequence: CASSKLTGTGPMNTEAFF. This sequence joins TRBV5-4 and TRBJ1-1, with 9 bases aligning to TRBD1. Trimming took 4 bases from V and 0 from J; bases not matched to a gene: 13. Germline V gives CDR1 SGHNT, CDR2 YYREEE (reference sequence). This CDR3 is built from 18 residues.

The chain combines TRBV9 with TRBJ2-3; no reliable D call. With 4 bases removed from V and 0 bases from J, the gap between germline ends came to 6 bases. CDR3 size: 13 residues. Per germline, CDR1 SGDLS and CDR2 YYNGEE. This CDR3 reads CASSKTSTDTQYF. CDR3 DNA: TGTGCCAGCAGCAAGACTAGCACAGATACGCAGTATTTT.

There are a few counts of this clone. V usage is TRBV5-1 and J usage is TRBJ1-1; the D gene is possibly TRBD1 (5 bases). Trimming stripped 1 base from V and 3 bases from J, with 10 bases between. Germline-derived CDR1 and CDR2 are SGHRS and YFSETQ. The CDR3 covers 14 residues. The CDR3, as DNA: TGCGCCAGCAGCTTGCGACAGTCCGACACTGAAGCTTTCTTT. The encoded protein is CASSLRQSDTEAFF.

V is TRBV5-1 and J is TRBJ2-7; TRBD2 agrees at 7 bases. Germline CDR1 and CDR2: SGHRS and YFSETQ. V shed 0 bases, J shed 2 bases, and the junction held 5 bases outside the gene matches. The CDR3 totals 15 residues. CDR3 sequence (DNA): TGCGCCAGCAGCTTGGTTGGGGGGGATGCCTACGAGCAGTACTTC. Its translation: CASSLVGGDAYEQYF.

The chain couples TRBV9 to TRBJ2-7, with 8 bases lining up with TRBD1. This CDR3 comprises 16 residues. Trimming cost V 0 bases and J 2 bases; bases outside gene matches: 7. Germline CDR1 is SGDLS and CDR2 is YYNGEE. The CDR3 protein is CASSVVPGQATYEQYF. CDR3 in DNA: TGTGCCAGCAGCGTAGTACCGGGACAGGCGACCTACGAGCAGTACTTC.

V usage is TRBV28 and J usage is TRBJ2-6; 7 bases line up with TRBD1. With 5 bases clipped from V and 4 bases from J, the junction kept 8 bases outside the gene matches. Germline CDR1 reads MDHEN; CDR2 reads SYDVKM. The CDR3 is made up of 16 amino acids. The CDR3 loop is CASSGITGDGANVLTF. The CDR3 nucleotides are TGTGCCAGCAGTGGGATAACAGGGGACGGGGCCAACGTCCTGACTTTC.

This chain uses TRBV19 with TRBJ2-3; D is perhaps TRBD2 (5 bases). This CDR3 contains 15 residues. Germline V gene sequence: CDR1 LNHDA, CDR2 SQIVND (reference sequence). V was clipped by 5 bases and J by 0 bases, with 12 bases between them. CDR3 nucleotides: TGTGCCAGTAGTCTGGCGGGTTTCAGCACAGATACGCAGTATTTT. Its translation: CASSLAGFSTDTQYF.

This clone was detected once. This rearrangement joins TRBV30 to TRBJ1-2; 7 bases map to TRBD1. The CDR3 loop spans 14 amino acids. Germline lookup yields CDR1 GTSNPN and CDR2 SVGIG (reference sequence). Trimming removed 2 bases from V and 8 bases from J; junction bases left unmatched: 11. CDR3 DNA: TGTGCCTGGAGTTCGGGACAGTCTGTTGAGGGCTACACCTTC. Amino acid sequence: CAWSSGQSVEGYTF.